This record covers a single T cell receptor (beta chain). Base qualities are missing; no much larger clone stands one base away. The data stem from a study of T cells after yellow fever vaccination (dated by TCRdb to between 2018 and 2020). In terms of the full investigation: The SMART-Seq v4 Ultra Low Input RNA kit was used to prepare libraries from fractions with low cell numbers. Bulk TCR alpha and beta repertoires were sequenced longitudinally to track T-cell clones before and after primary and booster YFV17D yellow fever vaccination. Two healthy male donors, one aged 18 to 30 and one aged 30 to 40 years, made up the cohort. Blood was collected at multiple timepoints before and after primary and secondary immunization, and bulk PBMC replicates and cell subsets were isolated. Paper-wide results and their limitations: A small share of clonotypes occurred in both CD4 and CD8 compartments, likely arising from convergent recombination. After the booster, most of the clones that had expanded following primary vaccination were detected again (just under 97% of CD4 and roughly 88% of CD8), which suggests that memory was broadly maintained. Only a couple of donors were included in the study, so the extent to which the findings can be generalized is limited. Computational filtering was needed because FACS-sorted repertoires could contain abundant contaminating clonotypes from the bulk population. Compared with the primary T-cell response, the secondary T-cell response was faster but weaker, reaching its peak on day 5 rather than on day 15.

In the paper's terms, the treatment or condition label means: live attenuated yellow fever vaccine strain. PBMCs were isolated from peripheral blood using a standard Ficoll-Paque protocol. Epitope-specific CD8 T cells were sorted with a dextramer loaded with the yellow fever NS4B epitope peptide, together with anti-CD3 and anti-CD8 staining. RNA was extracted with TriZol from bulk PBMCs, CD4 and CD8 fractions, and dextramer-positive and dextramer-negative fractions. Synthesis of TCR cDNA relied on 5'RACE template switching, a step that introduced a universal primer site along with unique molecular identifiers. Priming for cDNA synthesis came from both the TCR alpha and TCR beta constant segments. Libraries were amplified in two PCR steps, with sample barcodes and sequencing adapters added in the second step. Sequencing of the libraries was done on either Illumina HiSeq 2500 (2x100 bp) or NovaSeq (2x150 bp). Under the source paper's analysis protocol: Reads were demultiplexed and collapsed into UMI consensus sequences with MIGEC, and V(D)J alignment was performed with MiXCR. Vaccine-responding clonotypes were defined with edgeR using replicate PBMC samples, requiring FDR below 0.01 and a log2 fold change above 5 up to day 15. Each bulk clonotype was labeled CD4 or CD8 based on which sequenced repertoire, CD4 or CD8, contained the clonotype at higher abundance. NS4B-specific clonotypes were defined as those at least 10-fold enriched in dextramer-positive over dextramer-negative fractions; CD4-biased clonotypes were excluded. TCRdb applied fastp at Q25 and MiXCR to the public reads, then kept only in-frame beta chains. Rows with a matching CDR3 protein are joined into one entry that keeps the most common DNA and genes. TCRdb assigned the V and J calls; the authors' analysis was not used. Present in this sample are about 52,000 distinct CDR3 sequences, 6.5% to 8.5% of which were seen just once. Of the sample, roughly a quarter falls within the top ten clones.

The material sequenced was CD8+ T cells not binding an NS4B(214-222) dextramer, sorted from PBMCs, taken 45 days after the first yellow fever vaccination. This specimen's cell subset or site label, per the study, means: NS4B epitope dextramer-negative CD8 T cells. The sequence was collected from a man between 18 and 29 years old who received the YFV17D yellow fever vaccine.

The CDR3 region reads CASSWGLAVLNEQFF. The DNA sequence is as follows: TGTGCCAGCAGCTGGGGACTAGCGGTTTTGAATGAGCAGTTCTTC. The V gene is TRBV7-3 and the J gene is TRBJ2-1, with 11 bases aligning to TRBD2. Unmatched junction bases come to 6, with V trimmed by 4 bases and J by 7 bases. The CDR3 measures 15 amino acids from cysteine to phenylalanine. Only CDR3 DNA remains: 45 bases, in frame from the first base. CDR1 and CDR2 were assigned from the germline V gene as SGHTA and FQGTGA.